The entry that follows covers one T cell receptor beta chain sequence. Its matching antigen is unknown. This entry belongs to a study of T cells after yellow fever vaccination. Germline V lookup: CDR1 SGHRS, CDR2 YFSETQ. The CDR3 contains 18 residues. The V and J ends lost 4 bases and 0 bases, in that order; junction bases with no gene match: 12. General study results and limits: At around 96% for CD4 and approximately 88% for CD8, most primary-vaccination clones showed up again after the booster.

Each CDR3 protein is one row after TCRdb ran MiXCR on the 5' RACE reads. The sample shows approximately 550,000 distinct CDR3 sequences, 15% to 20% of them seen only once. Specimen: PBMCs, collected 15 days after the yellow fever booster vaccination. The origin of this receptor is a man aged 30-40 years who received the YFV17D yellow fever vaccine. This chain connects TRBV5-1 to TRBJ2-1; 8 bases line up with TRBD2. CDR3 DNA: TGCGCCAGCAGCCCTTCCCCTAGCGGGCAGAGCTCCTACAATGAGCAGTTCTTC. Its protein product is CASSPSPSGQSSYNEQFF.